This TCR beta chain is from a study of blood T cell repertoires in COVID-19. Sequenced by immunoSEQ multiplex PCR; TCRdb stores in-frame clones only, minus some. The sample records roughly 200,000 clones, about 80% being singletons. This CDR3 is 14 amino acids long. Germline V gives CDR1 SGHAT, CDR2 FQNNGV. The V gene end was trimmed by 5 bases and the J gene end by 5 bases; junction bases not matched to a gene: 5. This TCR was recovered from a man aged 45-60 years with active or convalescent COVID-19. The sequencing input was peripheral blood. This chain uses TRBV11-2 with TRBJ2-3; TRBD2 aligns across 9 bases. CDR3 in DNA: TGTGCCAGCAGCCCAGGACTAGCGATAGATACGCAGTATTTT. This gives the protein CASSPGLAIDTQYF.